The clone carrying this T cell receptor (beta chain) came up once. The antigen remains undetermined. The assay was immunoSEQ multiplex PCR, and TCRdb's table has in-frame clones only and misses some. This sample has about 380,000 clones, with about 96% found just once. Every contributor of samples was a Caucasian grown-up residing in Nashville, Tennessee. This entry is derived from a study of shared clonotypes between healthy human individuals. The CDR3 extends over 14 amino acids. The junction had 6 bases not matched to a gene; V was cut back by 5 bases and J by 5 bases. CDR1 is SGHVS and CDR2 is FNYEAQ in the germline V gene. Study results and limitations: Naive CD4 clonotypes overlapped across a few donors at roughly 5%. What naive subsets generally showed was a larger estimated richness than memory subsets showed.

Material: memory CD8+ T cells sorted from blood. Sample subset: CD45RO+ cells pooled with CCR7-negative TemRA cells. V and J are TRBV7-6 and TRBJ2-5; 9 bases map to TRBD1. This sequence was found in a man aged 25 to 40 in good health. The CDR3 DNA follows: TGTGCCAGCAGCCCGACCGGGACAGGGGAGACCCAGTACTTC. Protein sequence: CASSPTGTGETQYF.